The rows below give T cell receptor beta chains drawn from one sample of a study of T cell changes during pregnancy in multiple sclerosis. Data came from immunoSEQ multiplex PCR; TCRdb stores just in-frame clones and leaves some out. The sample includes about 75,000 clones, around 90% of them seen just once. The material sequenced was peripheral blood, taken in the first trimester of pregnancy. The origin of the receptors is a female donor in good health, enrolled as a control in a pregnancy study. CDR3s include the opening cysteine and the closing phenylalanine or tryptophan. D genes are given only for firm matches. Size values are once, few and many counts, or a class for expanded clones, and some rows have none.

clone_size: NA
d_call: NA
cdr3_length: 14
v_call: TRBV19
j_call: TRBJ2-5
cdr3_aa: CASSIGDLGETQYF

clone_size: NA
d_call: NA
cdr3_length: 11
v_call: TRBV2
j_call: TRBJ2-1
cdr3_aa: CASSAYNEQFF

clone_size: NA
d_call: TRBD1
cdr3_length: 15
v_call: TRBV5-4
j_call: TRBJ2-7
cdr3_aa: CASTPAGTGSYEQYF

clone_size: once
d_call: TRBD1
cdr3_length: 15
v_call: TRBV6-6
j_call: TRBJ1-5
cdr3_aa: CASRPGQGFGQPQHF

clone_size: once
d_call: TRBD1
cdr3_length: 15
v_call: TRBV5-1
j_call: TRBJ1-2
cdr3_aa: CASSLLGQALYGYTF

clone_size: once
d_call: TRBD2
cdr3_length: 15
v_call: TRBV12-5
j_call: TRBJ2-1
cdr3_aa: CASGLRSAGDNEQFF

clone_size: NA
d_call: TRBD1
cdr3_length: 12
v_call: TRBV5-1
j_call: TRBJ2-7
cdr3_aa: CASSYTGAEQYF

clone_size: NA
d_call: TRBD1
cdr3_length: 17
v_call: TRBV5-6
j_call: TRBJ2-3
cdr3_aa: CASSQADRGPWTDTQYF

clone_size: NA
d_call: NA
cdr3_length: 14
v_call: TRBV5-4
j_call: TRBJ1-2
cdr3_aa: CASSFPSPSGGYTF

clone_size: NA
d_call: NA
cdr3_length: 14
v_call: TRBV5-5
j_call: TRBJ2-7
cdr3_aa: CASSSTTEPYEQYF

clone_size: NA
d_call: NA
cdr3_length: 16
v_call: TRBV6-6
j_call: TRBJ2-4
cdr3_aa: CASSLGASVYQNIQYF

clone_size: few
d_call: NA
cdr3_length: 13
v_call: TRBV7-2
j_call: TRBJ1-1
cdr3_aa: CASSLSLNTEAFF

clone_size: NA
d_call: NA
cdr3_length: 13
v_call: TRBV27
j_call: TRBJ1-1
cdr3_aa: CASSPTGATEAFF